This T cell receptor beta chain was retrieved from a study of vaccination effects on CD4 cells after COVID-19. Sequencing was preceded by expansion of antigen-specific CD4+ T cells with viral peptide pools in the ViraFEST assay. It was after 10 days of culture that CD4+ T cells were isolated. Two doses of either BNT162b2 or mRNA-1273 were given to each participant. Absence of prior SARS-CoV-2 infection characterized the vaccine recipients, who showed negative nucleocapsid antibodies. A few million PBMC were seeded per well and grown in the presence of approximately 9.5 IU/ml IL-2 and around 10 ug/ml peptides. About this clone: Its antigen is unknown.

V shed 0 bases and J shed 6 bases, with 11 bases lying between them. The CDR3 runs to 14 residues. Germline CDR1 reads LGHDT; CDR2 reads YNNKEL (reference sequence). TCRdb's copy holds only in-frame clones and misses some; the assay was immunoSEQ multiplex PCR. The table records some 15,000 clones, about 76% of them present only once. Sequencing used CD4+ T cells from PBMCs cultured with HCoV-NL63 spike peptides, obtained after COVID-19 vaccination. This clonotype was sampled from a human donor who received a COVID-19 vaccine. V and J are TRBV3-1 (or the pseudogene TRBV3-2) and TRBJ1-1, with a weak D call TRBD1 (5 bases). For the CDR3, the DNA is TGTGCCAGCAGCCAAGACCGAGTCAGGGCTGAAGCTTTCTTT. Translating gives CASSQDRVRAEAFF.